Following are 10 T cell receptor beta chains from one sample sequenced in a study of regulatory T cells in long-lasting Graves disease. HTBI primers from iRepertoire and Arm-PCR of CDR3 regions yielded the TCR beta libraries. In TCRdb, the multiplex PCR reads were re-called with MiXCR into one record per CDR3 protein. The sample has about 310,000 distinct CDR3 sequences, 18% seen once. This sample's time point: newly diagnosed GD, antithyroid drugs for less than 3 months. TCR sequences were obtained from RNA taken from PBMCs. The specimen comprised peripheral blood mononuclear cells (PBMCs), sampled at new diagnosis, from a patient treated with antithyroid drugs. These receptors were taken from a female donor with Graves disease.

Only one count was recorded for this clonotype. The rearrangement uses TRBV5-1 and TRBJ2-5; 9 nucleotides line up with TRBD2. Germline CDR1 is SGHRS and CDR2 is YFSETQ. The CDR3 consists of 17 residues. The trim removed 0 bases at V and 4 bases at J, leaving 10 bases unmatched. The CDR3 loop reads CASSLGGVAGVRETQYF. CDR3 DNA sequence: TGCGCCAGCAGCTTGGGCGGGGTAGCGGGAGTAAGAGAGACCCAGTACTTC.

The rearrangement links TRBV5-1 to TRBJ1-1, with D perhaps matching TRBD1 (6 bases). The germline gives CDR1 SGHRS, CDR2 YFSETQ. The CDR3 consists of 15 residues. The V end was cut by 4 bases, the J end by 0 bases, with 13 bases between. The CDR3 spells CASSVQDSMNTEAFF. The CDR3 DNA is TGCGCCAGCAGCGTTCAGGACAGTATGAACACTGAAGCTTTCTTT.

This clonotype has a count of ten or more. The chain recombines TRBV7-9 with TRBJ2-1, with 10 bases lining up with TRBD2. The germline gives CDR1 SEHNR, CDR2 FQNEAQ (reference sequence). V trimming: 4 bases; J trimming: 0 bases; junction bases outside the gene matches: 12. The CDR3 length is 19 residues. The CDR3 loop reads CASSSGLAVLTSSYNEQFF. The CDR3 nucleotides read TGTGCCAGCAGCTCCGGACTAGCGGTTCTTACGAGCTCCTACAATGAGCAGTTCTTC.

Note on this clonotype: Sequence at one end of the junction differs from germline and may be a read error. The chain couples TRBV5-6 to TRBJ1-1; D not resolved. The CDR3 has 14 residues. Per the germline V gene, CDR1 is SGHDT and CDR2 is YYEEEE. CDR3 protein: CASSFGVGVTESFF. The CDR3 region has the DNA TGTGCCAGCAGCTTTGGGGTTGGGGTCACTGAATCTTTCTTT.

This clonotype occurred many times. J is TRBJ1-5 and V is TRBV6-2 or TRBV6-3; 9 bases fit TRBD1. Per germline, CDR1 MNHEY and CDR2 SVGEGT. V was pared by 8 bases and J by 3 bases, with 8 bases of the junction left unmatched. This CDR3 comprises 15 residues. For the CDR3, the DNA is TGTGCCAGCTCGAGGACAGGGGACACCAATCAGCCCCAGCATTTT. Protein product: CASSRTGDTNQPQHF.

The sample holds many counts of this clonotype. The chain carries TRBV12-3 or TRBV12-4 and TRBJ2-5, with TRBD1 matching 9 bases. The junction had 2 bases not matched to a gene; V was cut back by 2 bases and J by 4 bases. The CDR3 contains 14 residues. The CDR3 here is CASSLTTGGETQYF. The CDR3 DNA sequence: TGTGCCAGCAGTTTAACGACAGGGGGAGAGACCCAGTACTTC.

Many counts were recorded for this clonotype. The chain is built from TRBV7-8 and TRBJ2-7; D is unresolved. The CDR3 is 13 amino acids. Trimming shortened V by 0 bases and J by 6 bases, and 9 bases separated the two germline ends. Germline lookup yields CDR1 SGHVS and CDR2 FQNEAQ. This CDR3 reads CASSLARHTEQYF. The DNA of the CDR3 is TGTGCCAGCAGCTTAGCAAGACATACCGAGCAGTACTTC.

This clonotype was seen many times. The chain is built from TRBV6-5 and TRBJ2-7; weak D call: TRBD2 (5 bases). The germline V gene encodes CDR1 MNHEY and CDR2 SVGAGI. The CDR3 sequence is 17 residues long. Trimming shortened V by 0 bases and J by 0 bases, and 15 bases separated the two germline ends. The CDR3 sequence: CASSYSPSWWDSYEQYF. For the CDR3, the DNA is TGTGCCAGCAGTTACTCTCCTAGCTGGTGGGACTCCTACGAGCAGTACTTC.

The chain's CDR3 is CGTTGGIYGYTF. The CDR3, as DNA: TGTGGCACGACAGGGGGCATATATGGCTACACCTTC. The chain joins TRBV6-1 to TRBJ1-2, with 10 bases lining up with TRBD1. The CDR3 loop spans 12 amino acids. CDR1 is MNHNS, CDR2 SASEGT, per germline.

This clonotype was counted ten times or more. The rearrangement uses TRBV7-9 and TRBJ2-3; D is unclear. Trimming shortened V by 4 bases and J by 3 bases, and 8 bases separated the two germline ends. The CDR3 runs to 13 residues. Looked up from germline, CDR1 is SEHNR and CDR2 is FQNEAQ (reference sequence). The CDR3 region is CASSSDRTDTQYF. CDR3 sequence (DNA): TGTGCCAGCAGCTCCGACCGGACAGATACGCAGTATTTT.